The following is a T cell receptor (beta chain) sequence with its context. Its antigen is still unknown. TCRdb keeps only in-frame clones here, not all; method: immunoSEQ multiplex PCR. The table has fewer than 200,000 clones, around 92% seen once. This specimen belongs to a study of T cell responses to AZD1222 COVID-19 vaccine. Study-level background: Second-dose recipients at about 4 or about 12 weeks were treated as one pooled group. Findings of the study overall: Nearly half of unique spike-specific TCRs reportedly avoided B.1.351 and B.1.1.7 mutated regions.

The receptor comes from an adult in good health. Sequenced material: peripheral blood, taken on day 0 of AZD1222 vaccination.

CDR3 bases: TGTGCCAGCAGCTTTAGCGGGAGTTATACCGGGGAGCTGTTTTTT. Protein product: CASSFSGSYTGELFF. The J gene is TRBJ2-2, the V gene TRBV5-8; TRBD2 matches at 9 bases. CDR1 SGHTS and CDR2 YDEGEE come from the germline V gene. V trimming: 2 bases; J trimming: 5 bases; junction bases outside the gene matches: 4. This CDR3 is 15 amino acids long.